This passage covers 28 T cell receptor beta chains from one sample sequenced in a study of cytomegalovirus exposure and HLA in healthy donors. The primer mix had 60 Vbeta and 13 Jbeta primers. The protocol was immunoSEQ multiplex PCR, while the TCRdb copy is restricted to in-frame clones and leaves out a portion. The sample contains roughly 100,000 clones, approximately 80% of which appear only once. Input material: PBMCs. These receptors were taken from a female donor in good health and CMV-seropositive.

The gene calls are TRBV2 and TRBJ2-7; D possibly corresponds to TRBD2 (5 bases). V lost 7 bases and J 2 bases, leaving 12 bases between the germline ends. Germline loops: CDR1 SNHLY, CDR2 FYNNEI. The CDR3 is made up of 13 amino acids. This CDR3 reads CASTGRNTYEQYF. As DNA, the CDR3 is TGTGCCAGCACGGGGAGAAACACCTACGAGCAGTACTTC.

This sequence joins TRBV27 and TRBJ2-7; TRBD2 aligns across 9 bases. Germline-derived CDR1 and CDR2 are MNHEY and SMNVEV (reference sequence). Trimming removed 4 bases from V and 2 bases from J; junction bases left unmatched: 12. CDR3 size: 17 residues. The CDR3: CASSYFGAGGETYEQYF. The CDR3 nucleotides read TGTGCCAGCAGTTATTTTGGAGCGGGAGGAGAAACCTACGAGCAGTACTTC.

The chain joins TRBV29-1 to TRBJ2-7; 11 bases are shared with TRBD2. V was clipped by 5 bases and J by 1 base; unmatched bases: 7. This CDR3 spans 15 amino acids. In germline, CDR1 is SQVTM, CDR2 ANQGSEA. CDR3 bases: TGCAGCGTTCCCCGGCGACTAGCGGGGTCCTACGAGCAGTACTTC. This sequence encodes CSVPRRLAGSYEQYF.

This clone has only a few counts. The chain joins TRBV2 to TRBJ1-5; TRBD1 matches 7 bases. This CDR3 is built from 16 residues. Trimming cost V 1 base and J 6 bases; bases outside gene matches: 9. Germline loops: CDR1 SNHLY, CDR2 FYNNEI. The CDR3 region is CASSEGQGSKGQPQHF. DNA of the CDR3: TGTGCCAGCAGTGAAGGACAGGGATCGAAAGGTCAGCCCCAGCATTTT.

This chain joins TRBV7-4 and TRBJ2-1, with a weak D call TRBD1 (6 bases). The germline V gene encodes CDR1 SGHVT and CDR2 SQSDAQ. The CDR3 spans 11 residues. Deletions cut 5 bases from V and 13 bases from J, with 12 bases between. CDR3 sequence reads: CASSLRTEQFF. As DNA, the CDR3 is TGTGCCAGCAGCCTACGGACAGAACAGTTCTTC.

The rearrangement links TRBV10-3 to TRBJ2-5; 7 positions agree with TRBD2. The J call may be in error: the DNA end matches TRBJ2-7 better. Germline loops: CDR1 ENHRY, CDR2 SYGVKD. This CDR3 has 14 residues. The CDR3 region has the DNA TGTGCCATCAGTGAGGGACTAGAAGTGAGCGAGCAGTACTTC. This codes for CAISEGLEVSEQYF.

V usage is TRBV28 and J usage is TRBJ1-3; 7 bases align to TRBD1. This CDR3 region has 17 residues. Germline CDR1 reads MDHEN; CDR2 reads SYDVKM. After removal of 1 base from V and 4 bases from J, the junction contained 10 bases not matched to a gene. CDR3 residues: CASSLLTLTGSGNTIYF. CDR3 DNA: TGTGCCAGCAGTTTATTGACACTGACAGGGAGCGGAAACACCATATATTTT. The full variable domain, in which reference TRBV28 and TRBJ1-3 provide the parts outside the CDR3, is DVKVTQSSRYLVKRTGEKVFLECVQDMDHENMFWYRQDPGLGLRLIYFSYDVKMKEKGDIPEGYSVSREKKERFSLILESASTNQTSMYLCASSLLTLTGSGNTIYFGEGSWLTVV.

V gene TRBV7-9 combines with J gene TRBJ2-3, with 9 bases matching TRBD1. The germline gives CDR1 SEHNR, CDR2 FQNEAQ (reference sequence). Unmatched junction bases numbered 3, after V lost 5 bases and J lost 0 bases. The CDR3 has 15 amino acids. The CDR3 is CASSTTGGSTDTQYF. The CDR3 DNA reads TGTGCCAGCAGCACGACAGGGGGGAGCACAGATACGCAGTATTTT.

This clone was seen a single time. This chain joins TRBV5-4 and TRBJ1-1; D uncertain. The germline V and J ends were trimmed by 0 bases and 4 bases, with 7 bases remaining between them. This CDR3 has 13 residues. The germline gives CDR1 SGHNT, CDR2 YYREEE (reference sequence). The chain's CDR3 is CASSLDGGTEAFF. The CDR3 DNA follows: TGTGCCAGCAGCTTGGACGGCGGCACTGAAGCTTTCTTT. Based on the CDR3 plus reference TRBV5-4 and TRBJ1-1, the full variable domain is ETGVTQSPTHLIKTRGQQVTLRCSSQSGHNTVSWYQQALGQGPQFIFQYYREEENGRGNFPPRFSGLQFPNYSSELNVNALELDDSALYLCASSLDGGTEAFFGQGTRLTVV.

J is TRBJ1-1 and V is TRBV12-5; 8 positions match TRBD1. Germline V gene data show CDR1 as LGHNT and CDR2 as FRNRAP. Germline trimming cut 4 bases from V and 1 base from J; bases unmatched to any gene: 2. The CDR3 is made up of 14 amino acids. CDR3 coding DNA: TGTGCTAGTGGTTCAGGGGGCGAGAACACTGAAGCTTTCTTT. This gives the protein CASGSGGENTEAFF.

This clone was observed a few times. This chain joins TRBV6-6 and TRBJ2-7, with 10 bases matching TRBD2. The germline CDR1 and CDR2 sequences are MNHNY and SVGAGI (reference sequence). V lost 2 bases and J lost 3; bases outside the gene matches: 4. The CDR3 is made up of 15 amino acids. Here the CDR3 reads CASSYLGTSVYEQYF. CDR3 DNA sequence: TGTGCCAGCAGTTACCTAGGGACTAGCGTCTACGAGCAGTACTTC.

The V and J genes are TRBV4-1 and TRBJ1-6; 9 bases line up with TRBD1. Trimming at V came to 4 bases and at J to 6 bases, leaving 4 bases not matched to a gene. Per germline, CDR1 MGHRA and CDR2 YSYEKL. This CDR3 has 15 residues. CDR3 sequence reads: CASSRWDRVNSPLHF. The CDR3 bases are TGCGCCAGCAGCCGATGGGACAGGGTTAATTCACCCCTCCACTTT.

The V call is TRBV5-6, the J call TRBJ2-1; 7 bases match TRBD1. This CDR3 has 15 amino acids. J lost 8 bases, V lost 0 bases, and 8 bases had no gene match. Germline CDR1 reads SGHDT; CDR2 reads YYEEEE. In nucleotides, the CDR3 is TGTGCCAGCAGCTTGGCCTTACAGGGGTTATATGAGCAGTTCTTC. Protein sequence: CASSLALQGLYEQFF.

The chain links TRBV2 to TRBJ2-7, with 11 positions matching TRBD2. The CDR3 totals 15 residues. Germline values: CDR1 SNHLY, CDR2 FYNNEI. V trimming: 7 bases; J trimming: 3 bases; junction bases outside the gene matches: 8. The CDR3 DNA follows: TGTGCCAGCACCATCGGAACTAGCGGGGGCTACGAGCAGTACTTC. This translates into CASTIGTSGGYEQYF.

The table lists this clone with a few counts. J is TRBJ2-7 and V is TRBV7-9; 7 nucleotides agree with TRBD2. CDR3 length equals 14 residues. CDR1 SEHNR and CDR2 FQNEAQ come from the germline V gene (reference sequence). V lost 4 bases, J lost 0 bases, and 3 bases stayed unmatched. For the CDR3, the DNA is TGTGCCAGCAGCTCTAGCGGTAGCTCCTACGAGCAGTACTTC. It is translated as CASSSSGSSYEQYF.

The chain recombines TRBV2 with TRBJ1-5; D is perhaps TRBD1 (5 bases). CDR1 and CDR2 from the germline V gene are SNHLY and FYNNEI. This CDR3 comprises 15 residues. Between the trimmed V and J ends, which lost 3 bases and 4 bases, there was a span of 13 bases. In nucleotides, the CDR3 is TGTGCCAGCAGTGACCGGCAGGGTCGAAATCAGCCCCAGCATTTT. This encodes CASSDRQGRNQPQHF.

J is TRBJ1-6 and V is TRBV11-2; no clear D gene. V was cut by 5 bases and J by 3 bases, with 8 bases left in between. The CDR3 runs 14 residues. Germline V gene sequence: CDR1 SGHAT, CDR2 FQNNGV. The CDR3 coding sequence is TGTGCCAGCAGCCCGAGGGACTATAATTCACCCCTCCACTTT. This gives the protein CASSPRDYNSPLHF.

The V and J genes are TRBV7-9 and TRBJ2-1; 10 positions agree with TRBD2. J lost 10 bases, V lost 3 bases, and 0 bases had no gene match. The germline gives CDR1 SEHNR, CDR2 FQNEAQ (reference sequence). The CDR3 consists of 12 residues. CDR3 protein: CASSFSGGEQFF. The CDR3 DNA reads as TGTGCCAGCAGCTTTAGCGGGGGGGAGCAGTTCTTC.

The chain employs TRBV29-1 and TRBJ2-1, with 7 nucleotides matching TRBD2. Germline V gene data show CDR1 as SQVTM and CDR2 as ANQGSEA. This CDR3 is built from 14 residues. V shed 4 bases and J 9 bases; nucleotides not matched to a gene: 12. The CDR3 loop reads CSVATGAGYSEQFF. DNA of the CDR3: TGCAGCGTTGCGACGGGAGCGGGGTATAGTGAGCAGTTCTTC.

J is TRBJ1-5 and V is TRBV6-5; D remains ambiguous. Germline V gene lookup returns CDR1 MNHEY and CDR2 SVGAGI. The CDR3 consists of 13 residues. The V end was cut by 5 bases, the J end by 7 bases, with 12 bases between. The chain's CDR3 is CASSRGAVQPQHF. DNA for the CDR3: TGTGCCAGCAGTCGAGGAGCCGTCCAGCCCCAGCATTTT.

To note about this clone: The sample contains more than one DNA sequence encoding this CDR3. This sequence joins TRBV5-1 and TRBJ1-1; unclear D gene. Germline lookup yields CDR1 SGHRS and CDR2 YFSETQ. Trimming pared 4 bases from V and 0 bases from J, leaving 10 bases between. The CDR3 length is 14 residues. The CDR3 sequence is CASSPDTLNTEAFF. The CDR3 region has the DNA TGCGCCAGCAGCCCCGACACACTGAACACTGAAGCTTTCTTT. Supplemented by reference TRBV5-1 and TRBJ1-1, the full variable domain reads KAGVTQTPRYLIKTRGQQVTLSCSPISGHRSVSWYQQTPGQGLQFLFEYFSETQRNKGNFPGRFSGRQFSNSRSEMNVSTLELGDSALYLCASSPDTLNTEAFFGQGTRLTVV.

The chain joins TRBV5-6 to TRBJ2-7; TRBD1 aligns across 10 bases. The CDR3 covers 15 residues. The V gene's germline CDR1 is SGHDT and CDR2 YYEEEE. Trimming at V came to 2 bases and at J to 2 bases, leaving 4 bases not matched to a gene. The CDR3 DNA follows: TGTGCCAGCAGCTTTGGACAGGGGGTTCCCTACGAGCAGTACTTC. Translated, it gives CASSFGQGVPYEQYF. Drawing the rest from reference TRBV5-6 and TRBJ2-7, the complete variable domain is DAGVTQSPTHLIKTRGQQVTLRCSPKSGHDTVSWYQQALGQGPQFIFQYYEEEERQRGNFPDRFSGHQFPNYSSELNVNALLLGDSALYLCASSFGQGVPYEQYFGPGTRLTVT.

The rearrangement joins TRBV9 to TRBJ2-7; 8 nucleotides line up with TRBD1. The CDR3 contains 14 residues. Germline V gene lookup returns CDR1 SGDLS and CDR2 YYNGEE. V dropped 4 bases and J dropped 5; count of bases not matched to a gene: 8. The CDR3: CASSPPDRADEQYF. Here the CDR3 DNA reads TGTGCCAGCAGCCCCCCGGACAGGGCTGACGAGCAGTACTTC. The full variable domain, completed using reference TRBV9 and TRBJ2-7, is DSGVTQTPKHLITATGQRVTLRCSPRSGDLSVYWYQQSLDQGLQFLIQYYNGEERAKGNILERFSAQQFPDLHSELNLSSLELGDSALYFCASSPPDRADEQYFGPGTRLTVT.

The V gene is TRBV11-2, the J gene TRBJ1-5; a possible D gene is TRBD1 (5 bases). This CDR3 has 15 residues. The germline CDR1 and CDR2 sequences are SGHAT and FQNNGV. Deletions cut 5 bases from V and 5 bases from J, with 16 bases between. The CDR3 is CASSPGGPGHQPQHF. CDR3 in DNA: TGTGCCAGCAGCCCGGGGGGTCCGGGGCATCAGCCCCAGCATTTT.

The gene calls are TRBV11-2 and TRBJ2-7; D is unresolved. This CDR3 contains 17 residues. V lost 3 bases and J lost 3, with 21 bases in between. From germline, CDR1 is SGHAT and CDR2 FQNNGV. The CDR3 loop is CASSFFFSGSLNYEQYF. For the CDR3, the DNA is TGTGCCAGCAGCTTCTTCTTTTCCGGGTCCCTAAACTACGAGCAGTACTTC.

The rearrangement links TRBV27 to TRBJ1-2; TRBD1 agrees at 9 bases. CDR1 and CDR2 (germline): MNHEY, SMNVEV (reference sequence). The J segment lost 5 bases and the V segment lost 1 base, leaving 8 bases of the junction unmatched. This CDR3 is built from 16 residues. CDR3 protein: CASSLYAGTGRYGYTF. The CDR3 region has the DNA TGTGCCAGCAGTTTATATGCCGGGACAGGGCGGTATGGCTACACCTTC.

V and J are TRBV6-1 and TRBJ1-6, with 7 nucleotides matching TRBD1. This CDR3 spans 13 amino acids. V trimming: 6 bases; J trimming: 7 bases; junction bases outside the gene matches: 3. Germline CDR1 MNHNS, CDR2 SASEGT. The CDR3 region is CASSPGQNSPLHF. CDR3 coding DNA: TGTGCCAGCAGCCCGGGACAGAATTCACCCCTCCACTTT.

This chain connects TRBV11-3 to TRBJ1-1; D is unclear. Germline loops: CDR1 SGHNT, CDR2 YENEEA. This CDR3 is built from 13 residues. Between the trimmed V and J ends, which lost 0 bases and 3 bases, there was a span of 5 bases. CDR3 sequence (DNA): TGTGCCAGCAGCTTAGAACAGTACACTGAAGCTTTCTTT. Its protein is CASSLEQYTEAFF.